This T cell receptor (beta chain) was documented in a study of shared clonotypes between healthy human individuals. Study as a whole: Researchers assigned three CD4 naive, three CD4 memory, two CD8 naive and one CD8 memory plate to each donor.

The V gene end was trimmed by 3 bases and the J gene end by 2 bases; junction bases not matched to a gene: 4. The CDR3 runs to 15 residues. Germline CDR1 SGHTA, CDR2 FQGNSA. Generated by immunoSEQ multiplex PCR, the TCRdb table keeps only in-frame clones and is missing some. The sample yields around 2.5 million clones, 80% to 95% seen once. General study results and limits: At large depth, rarefaction still showed sorted-subset sequencing to be incomplete. Researchers found naive subsets generally carried larger estimated richness than memory subsets.

This clone came up once. Its target is not known. The specimen was naive CD4+ T cells from PBMCs. Subset indicated: CD45RA+ positively selected. This sequence originates from a man aged 18 to 35 in good health. Some clones in this sample may be carry-over from other donors' samples. This chain links TRBV7-2 with TRBJ1-3, with 7 bases fitting TRBD1. The CDR3 sequence: CASSFYTGAGNTIYF. The CDR3 nucleotides are TGTGCCAGCAGCTTCTATACAGGGGCTGGAAACACCATATATTTT.